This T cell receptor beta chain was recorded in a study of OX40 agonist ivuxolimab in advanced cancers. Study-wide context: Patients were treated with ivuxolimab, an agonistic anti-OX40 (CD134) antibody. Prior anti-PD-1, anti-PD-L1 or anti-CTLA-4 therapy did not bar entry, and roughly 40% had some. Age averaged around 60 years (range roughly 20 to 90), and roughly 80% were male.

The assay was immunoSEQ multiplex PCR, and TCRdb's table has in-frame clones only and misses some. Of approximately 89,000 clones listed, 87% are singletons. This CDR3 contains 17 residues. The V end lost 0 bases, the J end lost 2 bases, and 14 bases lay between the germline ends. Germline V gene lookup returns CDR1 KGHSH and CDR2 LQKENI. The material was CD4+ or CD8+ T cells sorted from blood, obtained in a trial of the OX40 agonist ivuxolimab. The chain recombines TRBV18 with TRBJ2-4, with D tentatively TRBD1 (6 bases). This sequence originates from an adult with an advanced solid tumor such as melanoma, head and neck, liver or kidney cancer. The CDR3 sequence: CASSPPNSGAPKNIQYF. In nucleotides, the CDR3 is TGTGCCAGCTCACCACCGAATTCAGGGGCGCCCAAAAACATTCAGTACTTC.